One sample yielded the 18 T cell receptor beta chains listed below, sequenced in a study of blood T cell repertoires in COVID-19. Measured with immunoSEQ multiplex PCR; TCRdb has only the in-frame clones, and not every one. The repertoire holds roughly 150,000 clones, with roughly four fifths as singletons. Sequenced material: peripheral blood. The receptors come from a woman aged 80 or over with acute or convalescent COVID-19.

The chain joins TRBV27 to TRBJ1-5; 7 nucleotides line up with TRBD1. V shed 6 bases, J shed 1 base, and the junction held 3 bases outside the gene matches. From germline, CDR1 is MNHEY and CDR2 SMNVEV (reference sequence). The CDR3 is 14 amino acids. CDR3 coding DNA: TGTGCCAGCAGACCGGACAGGAGCAATCAGCCCCAGCATTTT. Translated: CASRPDRSNQPQHF.

The genes are TRBV30 and TRBJ2-3; D unclear. CDR1 and CDR2 (germline): GTSNPN, SVGIG (reference sequence). This CDR3 comprises 13 residues. Trimming took 0 bases from V and 3 from J, leaving 7 bases between them. Here the CDR3 reads CAWSVDTTDTQYF. CDR3 coding DNA: TGTGCCTGGAGTGTTGACACTACAGATACGCAGTATTTT.

On this clone: A much more abundant neighbour one base away suggests this may be a read error. The identical CDR3 is also encoded by other nucleotide sequences in the sample. The chain links TRBV19 to TRBJ1-1; D perhaps matches TRBD1 (6 bases). Per the germline V gene, CDR1 is LNHDA and CDR2 is SQIVND (reference sequence). This CDR3 is built from 15 residues. In nucleotides, the CDR3 is TGTGCCAGTAGTCCGGGGATTGGGTCAGGGGCTGAAGCCTTCTTT. Translation: CASSPGIGSGAEAFF.

The rearrangement links TRBV2 to TRBJ2-3, with 14 bases fitting TRBD2. The CDR3 spans 15 residues. From germline, CDR1 is SNHLY and CDR2 FYNNEI. The trim removed 7 bases at V and 4 bases at J, leaving 4 bases unmatched. The CDR3 loop is CASKTSGGAPDTQYF. CDR3 coding DNA: TGTGCCAGCAAGACTAGCGGGGGGGCCCCAGATACGCAGTATTTT. Full variable domain (rest looked up from reference TRBV2 and TRBJ2-3): EPEVTQTPSHQVTQMGQEVILRCVPISNHLYFYWYRQILGQKVEFLVSFYNNEISEKSEIFDDQFSVERPDGSNFTLKIRSTKLEDSAMYFCASKTSGGAPDTQYFGPGTRLTVL.

The chain employs TRBV19 and TRBJ1-1; D unresolved. V shed 6 bases and J shed 0 bases, with 11 bases lying between them. From germline, CDR1 is LNHDA and CDR2 SQIVND (reference sequence). This CDR3 is built from 14 residues. The CDR3 sequence is CASRKSFMNTEAFF. The CDR3 DNA sequence: TGTGCCAGTAGAAAGAGTTTCATGAACACTGAAGCTTTCTTT.

The rearrangement uses TRBV2 and TRBJ1-1; D remains unclear. The CDR3 consists of 14 residues. V dropped 5 bases and J dropped 1 base, with 11 bases sitting between them. Germline V gene lookup returns CDR1 SNHLY and CDR2 FYNNEI. The CDR3 here is CASSIDGENTEAFF. The CDR3 DNA sequence: TGTGCCAGCAGTATAGACGGAGAGAACACTGAAGCTTTCTTT.

The J gene is TRBJ1-6, the V gene TRBV6-1; 9 bases are a match to TRBD1. J gave up 6 bases and V 4 bases, and 7 bases lay outside the gene matches. Per the germline V gene, CDR1 is MNHNS and CDR2 is SASEGT. The CDR3 spans 16 residues. The CDR3 nucleotides are TGTGCCAGCAGTGTTGGAGGGACAGGGCGTAATTCACCCCTCCACTTT. This translates into CASSVGGTGRNSPLHF.

The chain employs TRBV4-3 and TRBJ1-2; 8 bases are shared with TRBD1. Unmatched junction bases numbered 9, after V lost 1 base and J lost 8 bases. This CDR3 region has 15 residues. Germline V gives CDR1 LGHNA, CDR2 YSLEER. The CDR3 protein is CASSQGIGQGRGYTF. The CDR3 DNA follows: TGCGCCAGCAGCCAAGGGATAGGACAGGGCCGAGGCTACACCTTC.

The chain employs TRBV9 and TRBJ1-5; TRBD1 might be the D (6 bases). The CDR3 sequence is 13 residues long. Germline V gene sequence: CDR1 SGDLS, CDR2 YYNGEE. V shed 5 bases and J shed 10 bases, with 16 bases lying between them. The CDR3 bases are TGTGCCAGCAGTCGGGACACCTTAAGTCCCCAGCATTTT. This sequence encodes CASSRDTLSPQHF.

This chain joins TRBV19 and TRBJ1-5, with D perhaps TRBD1 (6 bases). Germline V gene lookup returns CDR1 LNHDA and CDR2 SQIVND (reference sequence). The CDR3 contains 13 residues. The V end lost 6 bases, the J end lost 7 bases, and 13 bases lay between the germline ends. CDR3 sequence (DNA): TGTGCCAGTAGCCAAGCGAGGGGGCAGCCCCAGCATTTT. Translation gives CASSQARGQPQHF.

The chain uses TRBV19 and TRBJ1-1; TRBD1 matches 8 bases. The CDR3 has 17 amino acids. Trimming cost V 5 bases and J 0 bases; bases outside gene matches: 11. The germline CDR1 and CDR2 sequences are LNHDA and SQIVND (reference sequence). CDR3 sequence: CASSSDRGGPMNTEAFF. CDR3 nucleotides: TGTGCCAGTAGTTCCGACAGGGGAGGCCCTATGAACACTGAAGCTTTCTTT.

This clone was recorded at least ten times. The chain has TRBV28 and TRBJ2-3, with 8 bases aligning to TRBD1. Germline loops: CDR1 MDHEN, CDR2 SYDVKM. Trimming cost V 5 bases and J 0 bases; bases outside gene matches: 22. The CDR3 consists of 21 residues. CDR3: CASSPTWTGRLLRMSTDTQYF. CDR3 bases: TGTGCCAGCAGTCCAACGTGGACAGGGCGCCTCCTACGAATGAGCACAGATACGCAGTATTTT.

This clone was detected only a few times. The V gene is TRBV19, the J gene TRBJ1-5; 10 bases map to TRBD1. This CDR3 contains 16 residues. The J segment lost 8 bases and the V segment lost 5 bases, leaving 12 bases of the junction unmatched. Germline assignment: CDR1 LNHDA and CDR2 SQIVND (reference sequence). CDR3 in DNA: TGTGCCAGTAGTCCGAGCCGGGACAGGGGTCCTAAGCCCCAGCATTTT. Translated: CASSPSRDRGPKPQHF.

J is TRBJ2-5 and V is TRBV27, with D unresolved. V shed 5 bases and J shed 5 bases, with 18 bases lying between them. Germline CDR1 is MNHEY and CDR2 is SMNVEV (reference sequence). The CDR3 is made up of 15 amino acids. The CDR3 DNA sequence: TGTGCCAGCAGTCCCCGGAGACTTTTAAGGGAGACCCAGTACTTC. Amino acids: CASSPRRLLRETQYF.

The rearrangement joins TRBV30 to TRBJ1-3; D may be TRBD1 (6 bases). Trimming left V 0 bases short and J 4 bases short, with 10 bases between. Germline V gene data show CDR1 as GTSNPN and CDR2 as SVGIG (reference sequence). This CDR3 comprises 14 residues. The CDR3 DNA sequence: TGTGCCTGGAGTGTGAGGACAGCGGGAAACACCATATATTTT. Its translation: CAWSVRTAGNTIYF. Supplemented by reference TRBV30 and TRBJ1-3, the full variable domain reads SQTIHQWPATLVQPVGSPLSLECTVEGTSNPNLYWYRQAAGRGLQLLFYSVGIGQISSEVPQNLSASRPQDRQFILSSKKLLLSDSGFYLCAWSVRTAGNTIYFGEGSWLTVV.

This rearrangement joins TRBV19 to TRBJ1-2, with a weak D call TRBD1 (6 bases). The CDR3 covers 15 residues. Trimming stripped 6 bases from V and 6 bases from J, with 20 bases between. Germline CDR1 and CDR2: LNHDA and SQIVND (reference sequence). CDR3 sequence reads: CASSMAGGTIDGYTF. The CDR3, as DNA: TGTGCCAGTAGCATGGCGGGGGGGACAATTGATGGCTACACCTTC.

This clone came up once. The chain links TRBV6-6 to TRBJ1-2; unclear D gene. Deletions cut 7 bases from V and 4 bases from J, with 13 bases between. The CDR3 runs to 13 residues. Germline V lookup: CDR1 MNHNY, CDR2 SVGAGI (reference sequence). The DNA of the CDR3 is TGTGCCAGCACCACCGGGGAACTCTATGGCTACACCTTC. It encodes CASTTGELYGYTF.

This clone has just one count. The chain carries TRBV4-1 and TRBJ2-7; 13 positions agree with TRBD2. V dropped 4 bases and J dropped 4; count of bases not matched to a gene: 7. The CDR3 consists of 16 residues. The germline V gene encodes CDR1 MGHRA and CDR2 YSYEKL. The CDR3 DNA sequence: TGCGCCAGCAGCCCTCGGACTAGCGGGAGAGGTTACGAGCAGTACTTC. Translation gives CASSPRTSGRGYEQYF.